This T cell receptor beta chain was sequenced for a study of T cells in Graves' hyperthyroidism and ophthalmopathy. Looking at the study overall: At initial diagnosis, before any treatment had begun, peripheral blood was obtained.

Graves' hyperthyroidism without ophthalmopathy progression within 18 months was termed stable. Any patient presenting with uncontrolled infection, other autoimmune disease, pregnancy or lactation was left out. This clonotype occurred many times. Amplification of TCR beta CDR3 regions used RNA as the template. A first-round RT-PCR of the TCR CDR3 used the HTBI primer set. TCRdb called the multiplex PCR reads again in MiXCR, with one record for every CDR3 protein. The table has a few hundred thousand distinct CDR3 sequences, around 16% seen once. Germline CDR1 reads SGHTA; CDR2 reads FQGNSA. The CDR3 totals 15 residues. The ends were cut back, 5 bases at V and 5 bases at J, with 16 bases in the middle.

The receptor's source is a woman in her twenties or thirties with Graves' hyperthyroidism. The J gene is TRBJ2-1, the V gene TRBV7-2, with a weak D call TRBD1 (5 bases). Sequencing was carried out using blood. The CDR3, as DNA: TGTGCCAGCAGCCCCTCGGCCGGACACCACAATGAGCAGTTCTTC. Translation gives CASSPSAGHHNEQFF.